The text below deals with one T cell receptor (beta chain). Antigen specificity is unknown. Gene labels here are mouse ones. The observed sequence ends 1 residue before the CDR3 terminus, with the missing tail filled in from the germline J gene. The data stem from a study of tissue T cells after allogeneic stem cell transplantation. Study-wide results and limits: This small cohort was clinically heterogeneous, and sampling depth was a limitation. Within patients, tissue anatomy strongly shaped TCR repertoire composition. The study did not identify alloreactive or antigen-specific tissue TCRs, and some clones might be persisting host cells.

Noted time point: mouse harvest day 7 after allogeneic transplant. The graft held 10^6 splenic CD5+ T cells and 10^7 T-cell-depleted bone marrow cells. B6 (H2b) cells into BALB/c (H2d) mice; tissues taken at day 7 or 14. The trim removed 4 bases at V and 9 bases at J, leaving 6 bases unmatched. This CDR3 is 15 amino acids long. CDR1 is SNHLY, CDR2 FYNGKV, per germline (reference sequence). Produced via immunoSEQ multiplex PCR; TCRdb's table is partial and in-frame only. The data contain about 3,700 clones, 50% of them seen just once; the ten biggest clones take up more than 6%. The chain joins TRBV3 to TRBJ2-3, with TRBD2 matching over 14 bases. The origin of this receptor is a female BALB/c mouse given C57BL/6 T cells with graft-versus-host disease after an allogeneic hematopoietic cell transplant. Material for sequencing was gut tissue. Incomplete CDR3 DNA: TGTGCCAGCAGCTCCGGGACTGGGGGGGCGCGGACGCTGTAT. Translating gives CASSSGTGGARTLY. The CDR3 reads in full as CASSSGTGGARTLYF.